The 32 T cell receptor beta chains presented below share a single source sample, sequenced in a study of long-term antiretroviral therapy in people with HIV. The libraries were made with immunoSEQ v3.0 at survey level. Profiled with immunoSEQ multiplex PCR; TCRdb holds only in-frame clones, not every one. The sample holds about 30,000 clones, about 94% seen once. The sample in question was unsorted PBMCs, obtained roughly 6.3 years after starting antiretroviral therapy. The receptor set was obtained from a woman aged 40 to 50 with HIV.

V usage is TRBV19 and J usage is TRBJ1-2; D remains ambiguous. The ends were cut back, 3 bases at V and 3 bases at J, with 8 bases in the middle. The CDR3 runs to 13 residues. Germline CDR1 and CDR2: LNHDA and SQIVND (reference sequence). CDR3 in amino acids: CASSMRRDYGYTF. The CDR3 DNA follows: TGTGCCAGTAGTATGCGCAGAGACTATGGCTACACCTTC.

This chain connects TRBV5-1 to TRBJ2-3; possible D gene TRBD1, 6 bases. The V end was cut by 2 bases, the J end by 4 bases, with 17 bases between. The CDR3 contains 16 residues. The germline V gene has CDR1 SGHRS and CDR2 YFSETQ. CDR3 bases: TGCGCCAGCAGCTTACAGGGAACGTTGGGGGCAGATACGCAGTATTTT. This codes for CASSLQGTLGADTQYF. The variable domain in full, with the rest retrieved from reference TRBV5-1 and TRBJ2-3, is KAGVTQTPRYLIKTRGQQVTLSCSPISGHRSVSWYQQTPGQGLQFLFEYFSETQRNKGNFPGRFSGRQFSNSRSEMNVSTLELGDSALYLCASSLQGTLGADTQYFGPGTRLTVL.

The chain carries TRBV5-5 and TRBJ2-7; a possible D gene is TRBD2 (5 bases). CDR1 SGHKS and CDR2 YYEKEE come from the germline V gene (reference sequence). CDR3 length: 17 amino acids. Trimming pared 1 base from V and 1 base from J, leaving 18 bases between. The CDR3, as DNA: TGTGCCAGCAGCTTGCGGATGGCGGGCCTCCTTTCCTACGAGCAGTACTTC. The encoded protein is CASSLRMAGLLSYEQYF.

This sequence joins TRBV20-1 and TRBJ1-2; D gene ambiguous. The CDR3 is made up of 11 amino acids. Germline V gene data show CDR1 as DFQATT and CDR2 as SNEGSKA (reference sequence). Trimming pared 5 bases from V and 2 bases from J, leaving 6 bases between. CDR3 loop: CSALDNYGYTF. The CDR3 nucleotides are TGCAGTGCTCTGGACAACTATGGCTACACCTTC.

This clone has only a few counts. The chain recombines TRBV6-1 with TRBJ1-3; D is unclear. This CDR3 has 14 amino acids. V was cut by 5 bases and J by 0 bases, with 8 bases left in between. Germline lookup yields CDR1 MNHNS and CDR2 SASEGT. The DNA of the CDR3 is TGTGCCAGCAGTAACCGGGCCTCTGGAAACACCATATATTTT. As protein: CASSNRASGNTIYF.

The chain employs TRBV4-1 and TRBJ2-3, with a weak D call TRBD1 (6 bases). The germline V gene encodes CDR1 MGHRA and CDR2 YSYEKL. Trimming shortened V by 3 bases and J by 0 bases, and 19 bases separated the two germline ends. This CDR3 has 18 residues. The CDR3 spells CASSHRPGQGSSTDTQYF. CDR3 bases: TGCGCCAGCAGCCACCGGCCTGGGCAGGGGTCTAGCACAGATACGCAGTATTTT.

The chain couples TRBV6-5 to TRBJ2-7; weak D call: TRBD2 (5 bases). This CDR3 spans 11 amino acids. Trimming took off 8 bases at V and 8 bases at J, with 13 bases between the two ends. CDR1 is MNHEY and CDR2 is SVGAGI in the germline V gene. Written as DNA, the CDR3 is TGTGCCAGCGGACGAGGGCAGAAGCAGTACTTC. Its protein product is CASGRGQKQYF.

The chain is built from TRBV10-3 and TRBJ2-1; 14 bases line up with TRBD2. Germline V gives CDR1 ENHRY, CDR2 SYGVKD. The CDR3 is made up of 16 amino acids. With 6 bases clipped from V and 6 bases from J, the junction kept 7 bases outside the gene matches. CDR3 sequence (DNA): TGTGCCATCAGGACTAGCGGGGGGGCCCAGATCAATGAGCAGTTCTTC. This gives the protein CAIRTSGGAQINEQFF.

This clone appeared a single time. This rearrangement joins TRBV19 to TRBJ1-5; 9 bases map to TRBD1. V was pared by 6 bases and J by 2 bases, with 5 bases of the junction left unmatched. Germline assignment: CDR1 LNHDA and CDR2 SQIVND (reference sequence). CDR3 length: 15 amino acids. This chain's CDR3 is CASRGQGTGNQPQHF. The CDR3 DNA reads as TGTGCCAGTAGGGGACAGGGTACCGGCAATCAGCCCCAGCATTTT.

In its sample, this clone was seen once. This chain's CDR3 is CASSGQGANTGELFF. In nucleotides, the CDR3 is TGCGCCAGCAGCGGACAGGGGGCGAACACCGGGGAGCTGTTTTTT. The V gene is TRBV5-1, the J gene TRBJ2-2; 10 positions match TRBD1. The CDR3 contains 15 residues. The germline gives CDR1 SGHRS, CDR2 YFSETQ. V shed 4 bases and J 0 bases; nucleotides not matched to a gene: 0.

This chain uses TRBV7-9 with TRBJ2-1; 7 bases line up with TRBD2. Trimming at V came to 3 bases and at J to 8 bases, leaving 10 bases not matched to a gene. Germline V gene sequence: CDR1 SEHNR, CDR2 FQNEAQ (reference sequence). This CDR3 has 15 residues. CDR3 region: CASSLSGRGFDEQFF. DNA for the CDR3: TGTGCCAGCAGCTTGAGTGGGCGGGGGTTTGATGAGCAGTTCTTC.

This rearrangement joins TRBV19 to TRBJ2-1; 11 nucleotides align to TRBD2. Germline lookup yields CDR1 LNHDA and CDR2 SQIVND (reference sequence). There are 15 residues in the CDR3. V dropped 6 bases and J dropped 3; count of bases not matched to a gene: 4. Written as DNA, the CDR3 is TGTGCCAGTAGGACCACTAGCGGGGGCTACAATGAGCAGTTCTTC. This translates into CASRTTSGGYNEQFF.

V and J are TRBV29-1 and TRBJ1-1; TRBD1 aligns across 7 bases. V dropped 7 bases and J dropped 0; count of bases not matched to a gene: 5. CDR1 is SQVTM and CDR2 is ANQGSEA in the germline V gene. The CDR3 runs 13 residues. The CDR3 protein is CSGGQTMNTEAFF. The DNA for the CDR3 is TGCAGCGGGGGACAGACAATGAACACTGAAGCTTTCTTT.

The chain uses TRBV7-2 and TRBJ1-1, with a tentative D call TRBD1 (5 bases). Deletions cut 5 bases from V and 5 bases from J, with 24 bases between. Germline V gene data show CDR1 as SGHTA and CDR2 as FQGNSA. The length of the CDR3 is 17 residues. DNA for the CDR3: TGTGCCAGCAGCCCCCGCTGGGGGAACGCTATACGGACTGAAGCTTTCTTT. Amino acid sequence: CASSPRWGNAIRTEAFF.

In nucleotides, the CDR3 is TGCGCCAGCAGCCCGCCAACTAGCGGGTCCAACAATGAGCAGTTCTTC. Protein product: CASSPPTSGSNNEQFF. V and J are TRBV5-1 and TRBJ2-1; 9 positions agree with TRBD2. The CDR3 has 16 residues. Germline assignment: CDR1 SGHRS and CDR2 YFSETQ. Losses at the gene ends were 4 bases for V and 5 bases for J; bases not matched to a gene: 10.

V usage is TRBV7-9 and J usage is TRBJ1-1, with TRBD1 as a possible D gene (6 bases). Trimming cost V 2 bases and J 8 bases, with 15 bases left between them. Germline V gene lookup returns CDR1 SEHNR and CDR2 FQNEAQ (reference sequence). The CDR3 has 14 amino acids. Here the CDR3 reads CASSLTIGTNEAFF. CDR3 in DNA: TGTGCCAGCAGCTTAACGATTGGGACAAACGAAGCTTTCTTT.

This chain joins TRBV6-6 and TRBJ1-5; no clear D gene. The CDR3 loop spans 14 amino acids. The V gene's germline CDR1 is MNHNY and CDR2 SVGAGI (reference sequence). Trimming left V 6 bases short and J 7 bases short, with 16 bases between. DNA for the CDR3: TGTGCCAGCAGCCGCGGCGGGGTTAGACAGCCCCAGCATTTT. Its translation: CASSRGGVRQPQHF.

V and J are TRBV6-5 and TRBJ1-2; 9 positions agree with TRBD1. The germline V gene has CDR1 MNHEY and CDR2 SVGAGI. The CDR3 loop spans 14 amino acids. J was trimmed by 6 bases and V by 7 bases; bases with no gene match: 9. The CDR3 DNA reads TGTGCCAGCAAAATACAGGGGGCGAAAAATGGCTACACCTTC. This translates into CASKIQGAKNGYTF.

V gene TRBV6-6 combines with J gene TRBJ2-7, with D unclear. CDR1 and CDR2 from the germline V gene are MNHNY and SVGAGI (reference sequence). V lost 0 bases and J lost 1, with 10 bases in between. The CDR3 runs 15 residues. CDR3 sequence reads: CASSYSMGKSYEQYF. CDR3 nucleotide sequence: TGTGCCAGCAGTTACTCGATGGGGAAATCCTACGAGCAGTACTTC.

CDR3 coding DNA: TGTGCCAGCAGCCAGACAGGGGGCGCAGACTATGGCTACACCTTC. Translated, it gives CASSQTGGADYGYTF. The V call is TRBV4-2, the J call TRBJ1-2; the match to TRBD1 covers 10 bases. J lost 3 bases, V lost 3 bases, and 4 bases had no gene match. The CDR3 is 15 amino acids. From germline, CDR1 is LGHNA and CDR2 YNFKEQ.

This clone was counted between two and nine times. This chain joins TRBV14 and TRBJ2-3; 10 bases map to TRBD1. V trimming: 4 bases; J trimming: 4 bases; junction bases outside the gene matches: 11. Germline CDR1 is SGHDN and CDR2 is FVKESK. The CDR3 consists of 17 residues. The CDR3 nucleotides read TGTGCCAGCAGCCCAAGACAGGGGGCTCTATACCCAGATACGCAGTATTTT. Residues: CASSPRQGALYPDTQYF.

V gene TRBV11-2 combines with J gene TRBJ1-4; D gene ambiguous. Trimming stripped 3 bases from V and 8 bases from J, with 16 bases between. The CDR3 sequence is 15 residues long. The germline V gene encodes CDR1 SGHAT and CDR2 FQNNGV. CDR3 sequence reads: CASSFTATRGEKLFF. CDR3 nucleotides: TGTGCCAGCAGCTTTACCGCCACCCGGGGAGAAAAACTGTTTTTT.

The chain recombines TRBV2 with TRBJ1-5; 9 bases are a match to TRBD1. The V segment lost 4 bases and the J segment 1 base; nucleotides outside the gene matches: 2. This CDR3 is 15 amino acids long. CDR1 and CDR2 (germline): SNHLY, FYNNEI. The CDR3 DNA is TGTGCCAGCAGTGGCGACAGGGGGAGCAATCAGCCCCAGCATTTT. Its protein product is CASSGDRGSNQPQHF.

The V call is TRBV19, the J call TRBJ2-7, with 7 positions matching TRBD1. The CDR3 runs 14 residues. CDR1 and CDR2 (germline): LNHDA, SQIVND (reference sequence). The trim removed 3 bases at V and 5 bases at J, leaving 7 bases unmatched. CDR3 sequence (DNA): TGTGCCAGTAGTATTAAAGAGGGGGCCCACGAGCAGTACTTC. Protein sequence: CASSIKEGAHEQYF.

The chain uses TRBV2 and TRBJ1-1; perhaps TRBD1 as D (6 bases). The CDR3 contains 12 residues. Trimming left V 6 bases short and J 5 bases short, with 10 bases between. Germline CDR1 and CDR2: SNHLY and FYNNEI. The CDR3 sequence is CASRQGRTEAFF. The CDR3 bases are TGTGCCAGCAGACAGGGAAGAACTGAAGCTTTCTTT.

The V and J genes are TRBV7-8 and TRBJ1-6, with TRBD1 identical over 8 bases. J was trimmed by 10 bases and V by 4 bases; bases with no gene match: 9. Germline loops: CDR1 SGHVS, CDR2 FQNEAQ. This CDR3 region has 15 residues. CDR3 DNA: TGTGCCAGCAGCTGGGTGACAGGGGTGGACTCACCCCTCCACTTT. As protein: CASSWVTGVDSPLHF.

The rearrangement uses TRBV2 and TRBJ2-1, with D uncertain. V gave up 7 bases and J gave up 2 bases, with 9 bases separating them. The CDR3 runs to 13 residues. Germline CDR1 reads SNHLY; CDR2 reads FYNNEI. In DNA, the CDR3 is TGTGCCAGCAAGGCGCGAACCTACAATGAGCAGTTCTTC. Its protein is CASKARTYNEQFF.

This chain uses TRBV7-6 with TRBJ2-2; no firm D call. The CDR3 runs 14 residues. The germline V and J ends were trimmed by 2 bases and 0 bases, with 4 bases remaining between them. Germline CDR1 and CDR2: SGHVS and FNYEAQ. The CDR3 region is CASSLPANTGELFF. Here the CDR3 DNA reads TGTGCCAGCAGCTTACCCGCGAACACCGGGGAGCTGTTTTTT.

The J gene is TRBJ2-7, the V gene TRBV5-6; weak D call: TRBD1 (5 bases). V was trimmed by 4 bases and J by 0 bases, leaving 17 bases between them. Germline V lookup: CDR1 SGHDT, CDR2 YYEEEE. This CDR3 is 16 amino acids long. The CDR3, as DNA: TGTGCCAGCAGCCTTGACAGTTTCTCTGGCTCCTACGAGCAGTACTTC. It translates to CASSLDSFSGSYEQYF.

V and J are TRBV13 and TRBJ2-5; D is ambiguous. The V end lost 5 bases, the J end lost 5 bases, and 12 bases lay between the germline ends. Germline V gene lookup returns CDR1 PRHDT and CDR2 FYEKMQ (reference sequence). The CDR3 sequence is 13 residues long. The CDR3 bases are TGTGCCAGCAGCACCAGATTGGGGGAGACCCAGTACTTC. This translates into CASSTRLGETQYF.

The chain couples TRBV13 to TRBJ2-3; D ambiguous. This CDR3 region has 13 residues. V dropped 2 bases and J dropped 2 bases, with 5 bases sitting between them. Per the germline V gene, CDR1 is PRHDT and CDR2 is FYEKMQ (reference sequence). The CDR3 region is CASSLFSTDTQYF. The CDR3 coding sequence is TGTGCCAGCAGCTTATTCTCCACAGATACGCAGTATTTT.

V usage is TRBV19 and J usage is TRBJ1-1, with no clear D. V was pared by 3 bases and J by 3 bases, with 11 bases between. From germline, CDR1 is LNHDA and CDR2 SQIVND (reference sequence). The CDR3 totals 14 residues. The CDR3 is CASSMSEKYTEAFF. In DNA form, the CDR3 reads TGTGCCAGTAGTATGTCGGAGAAATACACTGAAGCTTTCTTT.